The T cell receptor (beta chain) described here comes from a study of OX40 agonist ivuxolimab in advanced cancers. A note on the overall study: Ivuxolimab was a fully human IgG2 agonistic monoclonal antibody targeting the costimulatory receptor OX40 (CD134). Intravenous ivuxolimab was administered to patients every 2 weeks at six dose levels: 0.01, 0.1, 0.3, 1.5, 3 and 10 mg/kg. Of the roughly 51 patients in dose escalation, some 20 had hepatocellular carcinoma, some 15 had melanoma, 9 had renal cell carcinoma and 9 had head and neck cancer. In the dose-escalation cohort, 70% to 85% of patients were male, and the mean age was approximately 60 years, with a range of roughly 20 to 80. Patients were allowed to have had prior anti-PD-1, anti-PD-L1 or anti-CTLA-4 therapy, and 40% of the dose-escalation patients had previously received checkpoint inhibitors. Partial responses occurred in three dose-escalation patients, of whom one had hepatocellular carcinoma and two had cutaneous melanoma. Peripheral TCRbeta sequencing aimed to test whether ivuxolimab altered TCR sequence diversity and caused clonal T-cell expansion. The paper describes the monotherapy dose-escalation part (N of about 55 patients) of the phase I trial of ivuxolimab.

Including cysteine and phenylalanine, the CDR3 has 12 amino acids. The DNA shown is the 36-base CDR3, in frame from base 1. CDR1 SGHTA and CDR2 FQGTGA were looked up in the germline V gene. V was cut back by 5 bases and J by 5 bases, leaving a gap of 7 bases between them. Overall results and qualifications from the work: At doses of 0.1 to 3.0 mg/kg, clonal expansion of both CD4+ and CD8+ T cells in blood was seen between baseline and week 6. Partial responders in the 0.1-3.0 mg/kg groups had among the lowest normalized peripheral clonal expansion, especially among CD8+ T cells. After ivuxolimab, expanded clones were on average more numerous among CD8+ T cells than among CD4+ T cells. The antigen specificity of the peripheral T cells that underwent clonal expansion was not determined. Low levels of normalized T-cell clonal expansion were also shown by some nonresponding patients.

Patients with autoimmune disease history or receiving systemic immunosuppression were excluded from the trial. Peripheral blood for TCR sequencing was drawn from every dose cohort at baseline, at cycle 4 day 1 and at cycle 7 day 1. Samples were obtained from an open-label, multicenter, first-in-human phase I dose-escalation trial of ivuxolimab. Adults with locally advanced or metastatic melanoma, renal cell, hepatocellular, or head and neck squamous cell carcinoma were enrolled in the trial. Before TCR sequencing, CD4+ T cells and CD8+ T cells were sorted from peripheral blood as separate populations. Genomic DNA was isolated from the sorted cells so that the TCRbeta CDR3 region could be sequenced. The immunoSEQ Assay was used for sequencing of TCRbeta CDR3 regions. This immuneACCESS table, as held by TCRdb, lists in-frame sequences with V and J called but not all clones. Of the missing ones, under half trace to an unresolved V gene in checked studies; the others have no known cause. The sample records fewer than 15,000 clones, 82% of which are singletons. The top ten constitute about 44% of the sample.

Comments on this clone: No cognate antigen has been identified for it. No base quality values were provided; no much bigger clone lies one nucleotide off.

The rearrangement combines TRBV7-3 with TRBJ2-1; a confident D gene designation cannot be given. This clonotype was obtained from an adult with an advanced solid tumor such as melanoma, head and neck, liver or kidney cancer. Sequenced here: CD4+ or CD8+ T cells sorted from blood, sampled in a trial of the OX40 agonist ivuxolimab. In nucleotides, the sequence is TGTGCCAGCAGCAACACCAACAATGAGCAGTTCTTC. Its translation reads: CASSNTNNEQFF.